This is a list of T cell receptor beta chains from one sample in a study of blood T cell repertoires in COVID-19. The table came from immunoSEQ multiplex PCR; TCRdb's copy has only in-frame clones and leaves some out. The table lists 55,000 to 60,000 clones, approximately 84% of them singletons, with about a sixth in the top ten. Sample: peripheral blood. All receptors come from a man aged 65 to 79 with active COVID-19. CDR3s include the opening cysteine and the closing phenylalanine or tryptophan. The order of the fields is D gene, J gene, V gene, clone size, CDR3 length, CDR3 DNA, CDR3 protein. D genes are given only for firm matches. Expanded clones get a size class; other rows say once, few or many, or leave the size out.

d_gene: TRBD2; j_gene: TRBJ2-6; v_gene: TRBV28; abundance: -; len: 16; CDR3nt: TGTGCCAGCAGTCTGGGGGGGGTTAGTGGGGCCAACGTCCTGACTTTC; CDR3aa: CASSLGGVSGANVLTF
d_gene: -; j_gene: TRBJ1-5; v_gene: TRBV7-9; abundance: -; len: 14; CDR3nt: TGTGCCAGCAGCTTAGCGGGGGGGGGTCAGCCCCAGCATTTT; CDR3aa: CASSLAGGGQPQHF
d_gene: -; j_gene: TRBJ2-5; v_gene: TRBV5-4; abundance: -; len: 14; CDR3nt: TGTGCCAGCAGCTTGAGGGGTTACCAAGAGACCCAGTACTTC; CDR3aa: CASSLRGYQETQYF
d_gene: -; j_gene: TRBJ2-7; v_gene: TRBV21-1; abundance: -; len: 16; CDR3nt: TGTGCCAGCAGCAATTCCCTAGCGGCTTCCTTTTGGGAGCAGTACTTC; CDR3aa: CASSNSLAASFWEQYF
d_gene: TRBD2; j_gene: TRBJ2-3; v_gene: TRBV7-6; abundance: -; len: 15; CDR3nt: TGTGCCAGCAGCTCGCTAGCGGAGAGCACAGATACGCAGTATTTT; CDR3aa: CASSSLAESTDTQYF
d_gene: -; j_gene: TRBJ2-7; v_gene: TRBV7-2; abundance: -; len: 13; CDR3nt: TGTGCCAGCAGCCCGGACTACTCCCGCGAGCAGTACTTC; CDR3aa: CASSPDYSREQYF
d_gene: -; j_gene: TRBJ1-4; v_gene: TRBV19; abundance: -; len: 15; CDR3nt: TGTGCCAGTAGTATAGATTACAGGCGGAGCGAAAAACTGTTTTTT; CDR3aa: CASSIDYRRSEKLFF
d_gene: TRBD2; j_gene: TRBJ2-5; v_gene: TRBV4-1; abundance: -; len: 19; CDR3nt: TGCGCCAGCAGCCAAGATCGAGCTAGCGGGAGGGCCTATGAAGAGACCCAGTACTTC; CDR3aa: CASSQDRASGRAYEETQYF
d_gene: TRBD2; j_gene: TRBJ2-5; v_gene: TRBV7-9; abundance: -; len: 15; CDR3nt: TGTGCCAGCAGCTTTGCACTAGCGGGAGGAGAGACCCAGTACTTC; CDR3aa: CASSFALAGGETQYF
d_gene: TRBD2; j_gene: TRBJ2-1; v_gene: TRBV7-9; abundance: -; len: 14; CDR3nt: TGTGCCAGCAGCGATATAGCGGGCAACAATGAGCAGTTCTTC; CDR3aa: CASSDIAGNNEQFF
d_gene: -; j_gene: TRBJ1-2; v_gene: TRBV3-1/TRBV3-2; abundance: -; len: 14; CDR3nt: TGTGCCAGCAGCCACGAGGGAACTAACTATGGCTACACCTTC; CDR3aa: CASSHEGTNYGYTF
d_gene: -; j_gene: TRBJ1-5; v_gene: TRBV19; abundance: once; len: 14; CDR3nt: TGTGCCAGTAGTATGGGAGGGAGTGAGCAGCCCCAGCATTTT; CDR3aa: CASSMGGSEQPQHF
d_gene: -; j_gene: TRBJ1-6; v_gene: TRBV12-3/TRBV12-4; abundance: -; len: 13; CDR3nt: TGTGCCAGCAGTTCTACCGAGAATTCACCCCTCCACTTT; CDR3aa: CASSSTENSPLHF
d_gene: -; j_gene: TRBJ2-1; v_gene: TRBV29-1; abundance: -; len: 13; CDR3nt: TGCAGCGCCGAGGTCCTAAATGATAATGAGCAGTTCTTC; CDR3aa: CSAEVLNDNEQFF
d_gene: -; j_gene: TRBJ2-7; v_gene: TRBV5-1; abundance: -; len: 15; CDR3nt: TGCGCCAGCAGCTTCGGGACACCGGTTTGGGACGAGCAGTACTTC; CDR3aa: CASSFGTPVWDEQYF
d_gene: -; j_gene: TRBJ2-6; v_gene: TRBV19; abundance: -; len: 16; CDR3nt: TGTGCCAGTAGGCCAGGGGTCCTTTCTGGGGCCAACGTCCTGACTTTC; CDR3aa: CASRPGVLSGANVLTF
d_gene: -; j_gene: TRBJ2-3; v_gene: TRBV9; abundance: -; len: 15; CDR3nt: TGTGCCAGCAGCGTAGCGGAGGGAGGCACAGATACGCAGTATTTT; CDR3aa: CASSVAEGGTDTQYF
d_gene: TRBD1; j_gene: TRBJ1-1; v_gene: TRBV15; abundance: -; len: 16; CDR3nt: TGTGCCACCAGCAGCCTTAGACAGGGGGCGGACACTGAAGCTTTCTTT; CDR3aa: CATSSLRQGADTEAFF
d_gene: TRBD1; j_gene: TRBJ2-2; v_gene: TRBV5-1; abundance: once; len: 15; CDR3nt: TGCGCCAGCAGCTTGGAGACAGGGGGCGCGGGGGAGCTGTTTTTT; CDR3aa: CASSLETGGAGELFF
d_gene: TRBD1; j_gene: TRBJ2-2; v_gene: TRBV6-2/TRBV6-3; abundance: -; len: 17; CDR3nt: TGTGCCAGCAGCCGAAATCCGGGACAGAAATTCGCCGGGGAGCTGTTTTTT; CDR3aa: CASSRNPGQKFAGELFF
d_gene: TRBD2; j_gene: TRBJ2-3; v_gene: TRBV3-1/TRBV3-2; abundance: -; len: 18; CDR3nt: TGTGCCAGCAGCCGCAATCCTTGGACTAGCGGAGCCACAGATACGCAGTATTTT; CDR3aa: CASSRNPWTSGATDTQYF
d_gene: -; j_gene: TRBJ1-1; v_gene: TRBV28; abundance: -; len: 15; CDR3nt: TGTGCCAGCAGTTCCCCGGGGAGGGCGAACACTGAAGCTTTCTTT; CDR3aa: CASSSPGRANTEAFF